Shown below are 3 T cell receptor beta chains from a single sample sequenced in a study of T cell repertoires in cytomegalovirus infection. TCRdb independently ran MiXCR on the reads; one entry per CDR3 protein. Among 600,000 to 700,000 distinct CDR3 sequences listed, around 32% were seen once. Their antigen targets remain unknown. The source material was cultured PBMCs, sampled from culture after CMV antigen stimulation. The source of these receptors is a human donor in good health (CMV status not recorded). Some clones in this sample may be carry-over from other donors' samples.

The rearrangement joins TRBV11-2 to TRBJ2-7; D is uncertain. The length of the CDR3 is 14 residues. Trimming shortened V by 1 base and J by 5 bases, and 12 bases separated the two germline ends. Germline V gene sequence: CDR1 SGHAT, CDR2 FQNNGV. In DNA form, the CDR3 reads TGTGCCAGCAGCTTAGTGAACTTATGGGACGAGCAGTACTTC. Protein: CASSLVNLWDEQYF. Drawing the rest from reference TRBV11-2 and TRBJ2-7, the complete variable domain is EAGVAQSPRYKIIEKRQSVAFWCNPISGHATLYWYQQILGQGPKLLIQFQNNGVVDDSQLPKDRFSAERLKGVDSTLKIQPAKLEDSAVYLCASSLVNLWDEQYFGPGTRLTVT.

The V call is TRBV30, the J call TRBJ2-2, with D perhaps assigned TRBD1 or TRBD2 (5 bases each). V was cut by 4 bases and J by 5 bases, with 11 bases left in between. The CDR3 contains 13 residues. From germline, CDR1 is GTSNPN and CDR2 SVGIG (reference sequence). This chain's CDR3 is CAWTRVATGELFF. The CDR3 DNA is TGTGCCTGGACCAGGGTAGCGACCGGGGAGCTGTTTTTT.

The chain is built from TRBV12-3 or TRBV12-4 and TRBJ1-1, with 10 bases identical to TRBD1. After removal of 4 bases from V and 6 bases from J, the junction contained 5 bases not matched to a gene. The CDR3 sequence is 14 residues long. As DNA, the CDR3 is TGTGCCAGCAGTTCGACAGGGGGCGTATCTGAAGCTTTCTTT. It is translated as CASSSTGGVSEAFF.